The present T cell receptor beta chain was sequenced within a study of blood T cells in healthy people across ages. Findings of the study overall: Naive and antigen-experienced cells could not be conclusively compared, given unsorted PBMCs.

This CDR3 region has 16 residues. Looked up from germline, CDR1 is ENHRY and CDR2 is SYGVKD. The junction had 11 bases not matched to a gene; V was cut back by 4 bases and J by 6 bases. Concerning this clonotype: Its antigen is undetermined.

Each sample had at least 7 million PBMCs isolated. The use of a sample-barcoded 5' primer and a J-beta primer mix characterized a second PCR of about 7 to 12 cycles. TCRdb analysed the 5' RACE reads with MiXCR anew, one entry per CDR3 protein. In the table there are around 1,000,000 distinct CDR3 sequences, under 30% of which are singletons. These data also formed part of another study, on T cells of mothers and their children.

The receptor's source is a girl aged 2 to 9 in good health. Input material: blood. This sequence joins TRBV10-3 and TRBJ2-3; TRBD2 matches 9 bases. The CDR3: CAISGLGAGGADTQYF. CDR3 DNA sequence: TGTGCCATCAGTGGGCTAGGAGCGGGAGGTGCGGATACGCAGTATTTT.